This T cell receptor beta chain was identified during a study of cytomegalovirus exposure and HLA in healthy donors. Use of 60 Vbeta and 13 Jbeta primers characterized the PCR. Data came from immunoSEQ multiplex PCR; TCRdb stores just in-frame clones and leaves some out. This sample's clone table lists about 130,000 clones. The receptor comes from a man aged 18-30 years in good health and CMV-seronegative. The specimen was PBMCs.

The DNA of the CDR3 is TGTGCCAGCAGCCCGCGGACTAGCGGACGCACAGATACGCAGTATTTT. It specifies CASSPRTSGRTDTQYF. This chain links TRBV7-2 with TRBJ2-3; 10 bases agree with TRBD2. Trimming took 5 bases from V and 1 from J; bases not matched to a gene: 6. This CDR3 region has 16 residues. Per germline, CDR1 SGHTA and CDR2 FQGNSA.